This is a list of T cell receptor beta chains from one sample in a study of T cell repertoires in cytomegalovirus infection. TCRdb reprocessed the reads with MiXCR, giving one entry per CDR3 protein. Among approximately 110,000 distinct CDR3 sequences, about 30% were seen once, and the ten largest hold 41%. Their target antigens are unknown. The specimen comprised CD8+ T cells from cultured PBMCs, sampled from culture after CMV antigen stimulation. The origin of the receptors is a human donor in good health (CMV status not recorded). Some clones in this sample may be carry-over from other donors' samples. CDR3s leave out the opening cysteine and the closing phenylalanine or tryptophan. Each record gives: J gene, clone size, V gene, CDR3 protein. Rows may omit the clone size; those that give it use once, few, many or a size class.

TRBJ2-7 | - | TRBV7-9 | ASSSGPNRRSYEQY
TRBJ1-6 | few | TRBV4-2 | ASSQDYGFGPINSPLH
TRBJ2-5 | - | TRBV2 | ASKPGSQETQY
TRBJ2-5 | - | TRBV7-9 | ASSQAPYQETQY
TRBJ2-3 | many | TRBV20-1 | SARDKGRVSTDTQY
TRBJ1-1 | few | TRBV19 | ASSHDRGRLNTEAF
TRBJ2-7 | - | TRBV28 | ASSLSPLGEQY
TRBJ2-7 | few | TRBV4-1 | ASSQARGYEQY
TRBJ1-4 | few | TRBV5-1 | ASSLMGARGEKLF
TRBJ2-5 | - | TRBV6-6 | ASSYWGGQETQY
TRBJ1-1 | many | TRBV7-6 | AVRDRGFAGAF
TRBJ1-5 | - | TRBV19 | ASSITIITGNQPQH
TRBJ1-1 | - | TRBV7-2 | ASSNESRLTEAF
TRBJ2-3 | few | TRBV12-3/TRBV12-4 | ASSFWPVGQITDTQY
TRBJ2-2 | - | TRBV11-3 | ASSSGFSGYTGELF
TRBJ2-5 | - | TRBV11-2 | ASSPPGTGREGTQY
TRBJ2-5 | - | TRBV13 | ASSTTTLKETQY
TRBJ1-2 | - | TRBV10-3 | AISEGARMVNYGYT
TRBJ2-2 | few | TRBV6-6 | ASSYHGQGGYTGELF
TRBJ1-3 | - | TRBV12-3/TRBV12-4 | ASSSIRDRSSGNTIY
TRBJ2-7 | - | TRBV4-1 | ASSQPGQGNEQY
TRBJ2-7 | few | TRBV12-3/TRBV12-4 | ASSLLVGNLPYEQY
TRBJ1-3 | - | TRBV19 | ASSIGSGQYSGNTIY
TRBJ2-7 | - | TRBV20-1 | SAKGLAEFYEQY
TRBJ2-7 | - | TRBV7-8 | ASSLYQVQQY
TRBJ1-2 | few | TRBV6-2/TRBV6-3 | ASSPGVIGYYGYT
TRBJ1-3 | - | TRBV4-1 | ASSQSQERFHSGNTIY
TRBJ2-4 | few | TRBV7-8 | ASSPTVAKNIQY
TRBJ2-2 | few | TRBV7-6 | ASSLDRDSSNTGELF
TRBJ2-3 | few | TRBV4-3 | ASSQVAGSTDTQY
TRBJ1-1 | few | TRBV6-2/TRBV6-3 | ASRRTGTEAF
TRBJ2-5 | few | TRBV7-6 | ASSLDGTGVQETQY
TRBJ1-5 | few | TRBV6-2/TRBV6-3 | ASNGQGYNQPQH
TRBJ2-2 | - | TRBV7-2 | AIPLGGELF
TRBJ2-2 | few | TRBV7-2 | ASSPGLGITGELF
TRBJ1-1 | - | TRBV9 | ASSQNMNTEAF
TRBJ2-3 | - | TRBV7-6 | ASSLVYAGSTDTQY
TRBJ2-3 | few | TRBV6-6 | ASSYSEGGPDTQY
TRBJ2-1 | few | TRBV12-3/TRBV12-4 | ASSLGLLNEQF
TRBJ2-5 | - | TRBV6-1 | ASSEVWGLAGRQETQY
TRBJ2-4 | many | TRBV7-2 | ASSPTRDRGNIQY
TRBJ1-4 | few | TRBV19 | ASSIYEPQNEKLF
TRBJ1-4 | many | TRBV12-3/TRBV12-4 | ASSSRPFVRAHGVTAEKLF
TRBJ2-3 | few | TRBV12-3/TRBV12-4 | ASSLGGGGVFTDTQY
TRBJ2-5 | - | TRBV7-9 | ASSIQGRGETQY